The clone carrying this T cell receptor beta chain has only a few counts. TCRdb re-called the 5' RACE reads through MiXCR, storing one row per CDR3 protein. The sample carries under 800,000 distinct CDR3 sequences, 21% recorded once. The data originate from a study of identical twins. This CDR3 is built from 17 residues. Germline V gene lookup returns CDR1 MNHNS and CDR2 SASEGT. V dropped 6 bases and J dropped 1 base, with 18 bases sitting between them. The sample also formed part of further work on T cells expressing NK-cell markers. As reported in that work: Sorted CD3+CD56+NKG2C+, CD3+CD56+NKG2C- and CD3+CD56-NKG2C+ T-cell subsets were beta-chain profiled. With respect to HCMV, most of the eight sequenced donors were seropositive, and one was seronegative. Dominant NKG2C+ clonotypes in 6 or 7 donors made up about 1.0-7.0% of CD8+ T cells.

Input material: PBMCs. This sequence originates from a woman younger than 30 in good health. The chain is built from TRBV6-1 and TRBJ1-4, with a weak D call TRBD1 (6 bases). The CDR3 protein is CASSLRGPYGTNEKLFF. The CDR3 DNA reads as TGTGCCAGCAGCCTACGGGGGCCCTACGGAACTAATGAAAAACTGTTTTTT.